A selection of T cell receptor beta chains follows, all from one sample in a study of T cells in Graves' hyperthyroidism and ophthalmopathy. TCRdb called the multiplex PCR reads again in MiXCR, with one record for every CDR3 protein. Here the sample spans fewer than 700,000 distinct CDR3 sequences, 17% being singletons. The sequencing sample was made of blood. These receptors were collected from a woman aged 18-29 years with Graves' ophthalmopathy. CDR3s include the opening cysteine and the closing phenylalanine or tryptophan. The D gene is left open where the match is weak. Clone size is stated in some rows and not others, as once, few, many or a class when expanded.

TRBJ2-4,-,many,TRBV6-1,CASSYGLLAKNIQYF,TGTGCCAGCAGTTATGGATTGCTAGCCAAAAACATTCAGTACTTC
TRBJ2-1,TRBD2,-,TRBV9,CASSAGTSGSNEQFF,TGTGCCAGCAGCGCCGGGACTAGCGGGAGTAATGAGCAGTTCTTC
TRBJ1-4,-,-,TRBV6-9,CASSYAINEKLFF,TGTGCCAGCAGTTACGCGATCAATGAAAAACTGTTTTTT
TRBJ1-1,TRBD1,-,TRBV6-5,CASSSPGGQGGNTEAFF,TGTGCCAGCAGTTCCCCGGGGGGACAGGGGGGGAACACTGAAGCTTTCTTT
TRBJ1-5,-,many,TRBV28,CASSLQGMSNQPQHF,TGTGCCAGCAGTTTACAGGGTATGAGCAATCAGCCCCAGCATTTT
TRBJ2-2,TRBD1,-,TRBV6-9,CASSYFSGTANTGELFF,TGTGCCAGCAGTTATTTCTCCGGGACAGCGAACACCGGGGAGCTGTTTTTT
TRBJ2-7,-,many,TRBV6-2/TRBV6-3,CASSYRERSYEQYF,TGTGCCAGCAGTTACAGGGAGCGCTCCTACGAGCAGTACTTC
TRBJ2-1,TRBD2,many,TRBV3-1,CASSQDWVAGGDEQFF,TGTGCCAGCAGCCAAGATTGGGTAGCGGGGGGGGATGAGCAGTTCTTC
TRBJ2-7,-,-,TRBV9,CASSVDDGTYEQYF,TGTGCCAGCAGCGTCGACGACGGAACCTACGAGCAGTACTTC
TRBJ1-6,TRBD1,many,TRBV6-5,CASSYKSPGQGTNNSPLHF,TGTGCCAGCAGTTACAAGTCACCGGGACAGGGGACCAATAATTCACCCCTCCACTTT
TRBJ2-1,-,-,TRBV4-1,CASSQEVNEQFF,TGCGCCAGCAGCCAAGAGGTCAATGAGCAGTTCTTC
TRBJ1-2,TRBD1,many,TRBV6-1,CASSRSGQQNYGYTF,TGTGCCAGCAGTAGATCGGGACAGCAGAACTATGGCTACACCTTC
TRBJ2-3,-,many,TRBV27,CASRIYGLGTDTQYF,TGTGCCAGCAGAATTTATGGGTTGGGCACAGATACGCAGTATTTT
TRBJ2-1,-,many,TRBV27,CASSLSAYNEQFF,TGTGCCAGCAGTTTGAGCGCCTACAATGAGCAGTTCTTC
TRBJ2-1,-,many,TRBV20-1,CSVEGSDEQFF,TGCAGTGTAGAGGGAAGTGATGAGCAGTTCTTC
TRBJ2-7,TRBD2,many,TRBV27,CASSSEGLAHTYEQYF,TGTGCCAGCAGTTCAGAGGGACTAGCGCATACCTACGAGCAGTACTTC
TRBJ1-1,-,many,TRBV7-8,CASSLALGSEAFF,TGTGCCAGCAGCTTAGCGCTAGGCAGTGAAGCTTTCTTT
TRBJ1-1,-,many,TRBV6-2/TRBV6-3,CASSYANERAFF,TGTGCCAGCAGTTACGCCAACGAGAGAGCTTTCTTT
TRBJ2-1,-,once,TRBV2,CASGGVATQFF,TGTGCCAGCGGTGGTGTAGCGACGCAGTTCTTC
TRBJ2-7,TRBD1,-,TRBV9,CASSTGQASSYEQYF,TGTGCCAGCAGCACCGGACAGGCGAGCTCCTACGAGCAGTACTTC
TRBJ1-1,-,many,TRBV6-2/TRBV6-3,CASSRVRPRGANTEAFF,TGTGCCAGCAGCCGAGTACGCCCGCGTGGCGCAAACACTGAAGCTTTCTTT
TRBJ2-2,-,-,TRBV29-1,CSIRQVETGELFF,TGCAGCATTAGGCAGGTAGAAACCGGGGAGCTGTTTTTT
TRBJ2-2,-,once,TRBV20-1,CSARWGIRENTGELFF,TGCAGTGCTAGATGGGGTATCAGAGAGAACACCGGGGAGCTGTTTTTT
TRBJ2-3,TRBD2,-,TRBV7-9,CASSSPMGREVTDTQYF,TGTGCCAGCAGCTCTCCGATGGGACGGGAGGTCACAGATACGCAGTATTTT
TRBJ2-6,-,many,TRBV6-2/TRBV6-3,CASSLDPSGANVLTF,TGTGCCAGCAGCCTCGACCCCTCTGGGGCCAACGTCCTGACTTTC
TRBJ1-1,-,many,TRBV28,CASSTLTGAIRSNTEAFF,TGTGCCAGCAGTACCCTTACAGGAGCCATCCGATCGAACACTGAAGCTTTCTTT
TRBJ1-2,TRBD1,-,TRBV11-2,CASSLLDRDLYGYTF,TGTGCCAGCAGCTTACTGGACAGGGACTTGTATGGCTACACCTTC
TRBJ2-7,-,many,TRBV30,CAWSDPYEQYF,TGTGCCTGGAGTGATCCCTACGAGCAGTACTTC
TRBJ2-7,-,many,TRBV5-1,CASSLEENSYEQYF,TGCGCCAGCAGCTTGGAGGAGAACTCCTACGAGCAGTACTTC
TRBJ2-1,-,many,TRBV3-1,CASSQASASNEQFF,TGTGCCAGCAGCCAAGCTAGCGCCAGCAATGAGCAGTTCTTC
TRBJ2-2,TRBD1,many,TRBV20-1,CSARRTGYTGELFF,TGCAGTGCTAGGAGGACAGGGTACACCGGGGAGCTGTTTTTT
TRBJ2-2,-,few,TRBV12-3/TRBV12-4,CASSKWTGNTGELFF,TGTGCCAGCAGTAAATGGACTGGGAACACCGGGGAGCTGTTTTTT
TRBJ2-7,TRBD2,many,TRBV18,CASSPSGDPRGEQYF,TGTGCCAGCTCACCGAGCGGGGATCCCCGTGGGGAGCAGTACTTC
TRBJ1-2,TRBD1,few,TRBV28,CASIASGTAGSNYGYTF,TGTGCCAGCATTGCCTCCGGGACAGCGGGTTCCAACTATGGCTACACCTTC
TRBJ2-1,TRBD2,many,TRBV7-2,CASSPELAGGNYNEQFF,TGTGCCAGCAGCCCGGAACTAGCGGGAGGTAACTACAATGAGCAGTTCTTC
TRBJ2-1,TRBD1,-,TRBV29-1,CSVRTGAREQFF,TGCAGCGTTAGGACAGGGGCAAGGGAGCAGTTCTTC
TRBJ1-2,-,few,TRBV7-9,CASSVGNNYGYTF,TGTGCCAGCAGCGTCGGGAATAACTATGGCTACACCTTC
TRBJ2-1,-,-,TRBV10-3,CAISGGSHEQFF,TGTGCCATCAGTGGGGGGTCACATGAGCAGTTCTTC
TRBJ2-2,TRBD1,few,TRBV7-9,CASSRDRGSTGELFF,TGTGCCAGCAGCCGGGACAGGGGTAGCACCGGGGAGCTGTTTTTT
TRBJ2-1,-,-,TRBV4-1,CASSQVFGTADYNEQFF,TGCGCCAGCAGCCAAGTGTTCGGGACTGCAGATTACAATGAGCAGTTCTTC
TRBJ2-7,TRBD2,many,TRBV6-1,CATSTGTAGGEQYF,TGTGCCACGTCAACCGGGACGGCCGGGGGGGAGCAGTACTTC
TRBJ2-7,-,many,TRBV11-2,CASSARGSYEQYF,TGTGCCAGCAGCGCCAGGGGATCCTACGAGCAGTACTTC
TRBJ2-7,TRBD1,many,TRBV7-9,CASSPQGAFYEQYF,TGTGCCAGCAGCCCACAGGGGGCCTTCTACGAGCAGTACTTC
TRBJ1-4,-,many,TRBV3-1,CASSQDPGRTREKLFF,TGTGCCAGCAGCCAGGATCCGGGAAGAACTCGGGAAAAACTGTTTTTT
TRBJ2-6,-,many,TRBV3-1,CASSQAGSGANVLTF,TGTGCCAGCAGCCAAGCGGGCTCTGGGGCCAACGTCCTGACTTTC
TRBJ2-1,-,few,TRBV7-9,CASSLGTTDNEQFF,TGTGCCAGCAGCTTAGGGACTACCGACAATGAGCAGTTCTTC
TRBJ2-5,TRBD2,few,TRBV5-6,CASSLVSGGETQYF,TGTGCCAGCAGCTTGGTTTCCGGGGGGGAGACCCAGTACTTC
TRBJ2-1,-,-,TRBV24-1,CATSDGSGNEQFF,TGTGCCACCAGTGATGGTTCGGGCAATGAGCAGTTCTTC
TRBJ2-7,-,few,TRBV7-6,CASSPLEGRYEQYF,TGTGCCAGCAGCCCGCTGGAGGGACGCTACGAGCAGTACTTC